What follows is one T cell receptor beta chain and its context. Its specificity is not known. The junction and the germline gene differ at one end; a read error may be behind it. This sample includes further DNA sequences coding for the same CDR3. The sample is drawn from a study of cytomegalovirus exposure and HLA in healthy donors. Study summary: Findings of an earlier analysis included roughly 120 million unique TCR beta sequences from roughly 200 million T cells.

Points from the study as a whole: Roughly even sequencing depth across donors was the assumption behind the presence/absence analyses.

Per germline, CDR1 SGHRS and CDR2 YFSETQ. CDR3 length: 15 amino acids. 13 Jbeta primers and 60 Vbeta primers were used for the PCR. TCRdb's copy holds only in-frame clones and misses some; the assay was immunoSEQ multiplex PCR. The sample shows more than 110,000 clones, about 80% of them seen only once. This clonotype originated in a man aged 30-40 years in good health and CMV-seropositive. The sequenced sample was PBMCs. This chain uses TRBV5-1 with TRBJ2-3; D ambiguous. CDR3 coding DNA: TGCGCCAGCAGCTTGGAGTTGCCGAACGAGGATACGCAGTATTTC. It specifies CASSLELPNEDTQYF.